Listed below are T cell receptor beta chains from one sample, sequenced in a study of cytomegalovirus exposure and HLA in healthy donors. Sequenced by immunoSEQ multiplex PCR; TCRdb stores in-frame clones only, minus some. The sample carries approximately 110,000 clones, about 80% recorded once. Sequenced input: PBMCs. These receptors all come from a woman between 50 and 59 years old in good health and CMV-seropositive. Both conserved end residues are part of each CDR3. The order of the fields is J gene, D gene, V gene, CDR3 protein, CDR3 DNA. The D gene is left open where the match is weak.

>TRBJ1-2|TRBD1|TRBV2
CASKGGTGANYGYTF
TGTGCCAGCAAGGGGGGGACAGGAGCTAACTATGGCTACACCTTC
>TRBJ2-1|-|TRBV6-5
CASSSPGPSSYNEQFF
TGTGCCAGCAGTTCCCCAGGCCCGAGCTCCTACAATGAGCAGTTCTTC
>TRBJ1-5|TRBD1|TRBV4-1
CASSQTGQGVKPQHF
TGCGCCAGCAGCCAGACGGGACAGGGGGTTAAGCCCCAGCATTTT
>TRBJ2-1|-|TRBV7-3
CASSLAPFHPHNEQFF
TGTGCCAGCAGCTTAGCGCCCTTTCACCCCCACAATGAGCAGTTCTTC
>TRBJ1-6|TRBD1|TRBV2
CASSRDRGLSPLHF
TGTGCCAGCAGTCGGGACAGGGGGCTATCACCCCTCCACTTT
>TRBJ2-3|TRBD1|TRBV12-5
CASGLQRSETGGSDTQYF
TGTGCTAGTGGTTTGCAGCGGTCCGAGACAGGGGGATCAGATACGCAGTATTTT
>TRBJ2-2|-|TRBV7-9
CASSPRDFRELFF
TGTGCCAGCAGCCCCCGGGACTTCAGGGAGCTGTTTTTT
>TRBJ1-2|-|TRBV7-6
CASSLDRGPHYGYTF
TGTGCCAGCAGCTTAGACCGGGGTCCCCACTATGGCTACACCTTC
>TRBJ1-1|-|TRBV5-4
CASSLSRGGGTEAFF
TGTGCCAGCAGCTTGTCCAGGGGAGGGGGAACTGAAGCTTTCTTT
>TRBJ2-7|-|TRBV11-2
CASSLGRSYEQYF
TGTGCCAGCAGCTTGGGCAGGTCCTACGAGCAGTACTTC
>TRBJ1-2|TRBD1|TRBV6-5
CASSPGQAGGYGYTF
TGTGCCAGCAGCCCCGGACAGGCCGGGGGCTATGGCTACACCTTC
>TRBJ2-1|TRBD2|TRBV15
CATSRDLAGERTYNEQFF
TGTGCCACCAGCAGAGATCTAGCGGGAGAGCGGACCTACAATGAGCAGTTCTTC
>TRBJ1-1|-|TRBV23-1
CASSLPAGSGMTEAFF
TGCGCCAGCAGTCTTCCTGCGGGGTCGGGCATGACTGAAGCTTTCTTT
>TRBJ2-6|-|TRBV7-9
CASSRSGANGLTF
TGTGCCAGCAGCCGCTCTGGGGCCAACGGCCTGACTTTC
>TRBJ2-3|TRBD2|TRBV7-7
CASSLRASGGPDTQYF
TGTGCTAGCAGCCTGCGAGCTAGCGGGGGTCCAGATACGCAGTATTTT
>TRBJ2-1|-|TRBV27
CASMRGVGGDEQFF
TGTGCCAGCATGAGAGGGGTAGGGGGGGATGAGCAGTTCTTC
>TRBJ1-1|-|TRBV21-1
CASCGKCTEAFF
TGTGCCAGCTGCGGTAAGTGTACTGAAGCTTTCTTT
>TRBJ2-7|TRBD2|TRBV28
CASILSLAGGSEQYF
TGTGCCAGCATCTTGTCCTTAGCGGGAGGAAGCGAGCAGTACTTC
>TRBJ2-2|-|TRBV19
CASSPYTGGTGELFF
TGTGCCAGTAGTCCCTACACCGGCGGGACCGGGGAGCTGTTTTTT
>TRBJ1-1|-|TRBV7-3
CASSPVGGANTEAFF
TGTGCCAGCAGCCCCGTGGGGGGGGCTAACACTGAAGCTTTCTTT
>TRBJ2-1|TRBD2|TRBV5-1
CASSLSSRAGGPGYNEQFF
TGCGCCAGCAGCTTGTCCTCCCGAGCGGGAGGGCCTGGGTACAATGAGCAGTTCTTC
>TRBJ2-7|-|TRBV2
CASNPEGISYEQYF
TGTGCCAGCAACCCCGAGGGAATATCCTACGAGCAGTACTTC